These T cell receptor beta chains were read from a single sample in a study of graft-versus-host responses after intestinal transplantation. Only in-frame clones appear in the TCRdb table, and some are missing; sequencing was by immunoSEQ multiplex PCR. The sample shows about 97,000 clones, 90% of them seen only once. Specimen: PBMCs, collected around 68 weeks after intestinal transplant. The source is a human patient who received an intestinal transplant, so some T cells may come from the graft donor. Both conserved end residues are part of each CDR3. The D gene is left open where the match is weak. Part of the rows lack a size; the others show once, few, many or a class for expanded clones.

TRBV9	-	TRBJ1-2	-	TGTGCCAGCAGCGCCAATTCAGGTTATGGCTACACCTTC	CASSANSGYGYTF
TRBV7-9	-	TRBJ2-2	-	TGTGCCAGCAGCTTATATGGGGGGCCCACCGGGGAGCTGTTTTTT	CASSLYGGPTGELFF
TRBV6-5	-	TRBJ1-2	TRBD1	TGTGCCAGCACCACGACAGGGGGTGGCTACACCTTC	CASTTTGGGYTF
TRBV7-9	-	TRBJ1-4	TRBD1	TGTGCCAGCAGCTCGCGGACAGGGAGTAATGAAAAACTGTTTTTT	CASSSRTGSNEKLFF
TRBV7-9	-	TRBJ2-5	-	TGTGCCAGCAGCTTAACCTCCTTGGGTGCAGAGACCCAGTACTTC	CASSLTSLGAETQYF
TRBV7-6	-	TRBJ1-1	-	TGTGCCAGCAGCCTCCTGGGAGCTAACCAAGAGGAAACTGAAGCTTTCTTT	CASSLLGANQEETEAFF
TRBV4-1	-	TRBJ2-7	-	TGCGCCAGCAGCCAAGACACGGACTACGAGCAGTACTTC	CASSQDTDYEQYF
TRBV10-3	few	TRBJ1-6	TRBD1	TGTGCCATCAGACAGGGGGCGAATTCACCCCTCCACTTT	CAIRQGANSPLHF
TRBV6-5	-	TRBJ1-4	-	TGTGCCAGCAGTTACTCGGGGCCGACTAATGAAAAACTGTTTTTT	CASSYSGPTNEKLFF
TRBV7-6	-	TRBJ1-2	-	TGTGCCAGCAGCTTATTCTCGTCCTATGGCTACACCTTC	CASSLFSSYGYTF
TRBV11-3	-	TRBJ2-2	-	TGTGCCAGCAGCTTAGAAGGAAACGGGCGCTATAACACCGGGGAGCTGTTTTTT	CASSLEGNGRYNTGELFF
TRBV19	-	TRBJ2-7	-	TGTGCCAGTGCACGGTCAGGCACCTCCTACGAGCAGTACTTC	CASARSGTSYEQYF
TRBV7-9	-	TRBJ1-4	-	TGTGCCAGCAGCTTACCGGGTCAGAATGAAAAACTGTTTTTT	CASSLPGQNEKLFF
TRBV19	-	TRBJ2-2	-	TGTGCCAGTAAGCCTGGAGGGGTAAACACCGGGGAGCTGTTTTTT	CASKPGGVNTGELFF
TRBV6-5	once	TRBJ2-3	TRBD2	TGTGCCAGCATTCCGGGGGGGCCCCCAGATACGCAGTATTTT	CASIPGGPPDTQYF
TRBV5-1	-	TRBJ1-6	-	TGCGCCAGCAGCCCTGCCGCTGGTCTAGGTAATTCACCCCTCCACTTT	CASSPAAGLGNSPLHF
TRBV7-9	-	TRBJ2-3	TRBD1	TGTGCCAGCAGCTTCACCTCAGGGGGAAGAGATACGCAGTATTTT	CASSFTSGGRDTQYF